These T cell receptor beta chains were read from a single sample in a study of blood T cells in healthy people across ages. Each CDR3 protein gets one entry after TCRdb re-called the 5' RACE reads with MiXCR. This sample has around 800,000 distinct CDR3 sequences; 46% occur once, and the top ten carry around a sixth. Sequenced sample: blood. These receptors were collected from a man of 80 years or more in good health. Both conserved end residues are part of each CDR3.

TRBJ2-3 TRBV11-3 CASSPGGTGGGTDTQYF
TRBJ2-7 TRBV20-1 CSARASGEGTYEQYF
TRBJ1-2 TRBV27 CASSSRQRANYGYTF
TRBJ2-1 TRBV11-2 CASSLIRGRNEQFF
TRBJ2-2 TRBV2 CASILGTNTGELFF
TRBJ2-3 TRBV15 CATSRDGQDTQYF
TRBJ2-1 TRBV3-1 CASSQGRVSNNEQFF
- TRBV29-1 CSVEPGGLTYNEQYF
TRBJ2-7 TRBV5-1 CASSFKDFYEQYF
TRBJ2-5 TRBV18 CASSASGQTHETQYF
TRBJ2-1 TRBV30 CAWSVLGNEQFF
TRBJ1-2 TRBV9 CASSEEAHGYTF
TRBJ1-1 TRBV9 CASSETGGAEAFF
TRBJ2-5 TRBV7-2 CASSFSQLAGVLETQYF
- TRBV29-1 CSAPGQQETQFF
TRBJ2-1 TRBV5-6 CASSLLAGLSYNEQFF
TRBJ2-7 TRBV7-6 CASSSSSGAGEAQYF
TRBJ1-2 TRBV7-6 CASSLEETGGDGYTF
TRBJ2-1 TRBV20-1 CSADRVSYNEQFF
TRBJ2-7 TRBV6-2/TRBV6-3 CASSYITEQYF
TRBJ2-1 TRBV9 CASSFSLRDLNEQFF
TRBJ2-7 TRBV29-1 CSVRVGYEQYF
TRBJ1-4 TRBV29-1 CSGRDRGQKKLFF
TRBJ2-3 TRBV7-3 CASSALSNTDTQYF
TRBJ1-2 TRBV7-2 CASSSRRQGFGYTF
TRBJ2-3 TRBV7-3 CASSLSHYPTDTQYF
TRBJ2-2 TRBV20-1 CGGDSHTGELFF
TRBJ1-5 TRBV4-3 CASSQRQDQPQHF
- TRBV19 CASSLRAQTVGDDEQYF
TRBJ2-2 TRBV12-3/TRBV12-4 CASTPPGLARNTGELFF
TRBJ2-4 TRBV20-1 CSARRGRAHIQYF
TRBJ2-3 TRBV9 CASSVGASTDTQYF
TRBJ1-2 TRBV7-6 CASSLGKGSGYTF
TRBJ1-2 TRBV27 CASSLIQGVGYTF
TRBJ2-7 TRBV24-1 CATSDDTYEQYF
TRBJ2-3 TRBV7-2 CASSMSRDAQYF
TRBJ1-2 TRBV11-1 CASSLGLTGGYTF
TRBJ1-2 TRBV21-1 CASSPGQGPNLNYGYTF
TRBJ2-5 TRBV5-1 CASSLSLETQYF
TRBJ2-5 TRBV10-3 CAISESNRNFQEAQYF
TRBJ2-5 TRBV7-2 CASSLGPGLETQYF
TRBJ2-1 TRBV12-5 CASGTLGVEQFF
TRBJ2-3 TRBV29-1 CSLTWAGADTQYF
TRBJ1-4 TRBV28 CASHGTAEKLFF
TRBJ1-4 TRBV29-1 CSVWEGRHEKLFF
TRBJ2-1 TRBV5-1 CASSLPGLVTFF
TRBJ2-3 TRBV7-3 CASSLDTATSRTQYF
TRBJ2-1 TRBV7-2 CASSLGRGTSGFF
TRBJ1-5 TRBV6-5 CASKRGQGNQPQHF
TRBJ2-3 TRBV18 CASSPLGRSGEDTQYF